Reported below is one T cell receptor (beta chain). Seattle's enrolled individuals joined amid active infection and were then monitored longitudinally. This entry comes from a study of blood T cell repertoires in COVID-19. Across the whole study: Acute and convalescent COVID-19 samples came from the United States, Italy and Spain. T cells, B-cell-depleted T cells, or PBMCs provided the cDNA or gDNA that served as material.

Original handling: Amplification with reference gene primers provided the estimates of nucleated cell counts. Some clones are missing from TCRdb's copy, which holds only in-frame ones; the method was immunoSEQ multiplex PCR. V and J calls and clone size come straight from that table; D and trimming were deduced from the DNA. The sample carries 110,000 or so clones, more than 80% recorded once. In germline, CDR1 is MNHEY, CDR2 SVGAGI. With 0 bases removed from V and 4 bases from J, the gap between germline ends came to 7 bases. The CDR3 runs 14 residues. The source of this sequence is an older woman with COVID-19, enrolled during active disease. Material: peripheral blood. The chain links TRBV6-5 to TRBJ1-5; D gene ambiguous. Here the CDR3 reads CASSYSTGNQPQHF. The CDR3 DNA follows: TGTGCCAGCAGTTACTCGACGGGGAATCAGCCCCAGCATTTT.